Listed below are T cell receptor beta chains from one sample, sequenced in a study of cytomegalovirus exposure and HLA in healthy donors. Clones were sequenced by immunoSEQ multiplex PCR, and TCRdb holds only the in-frame ones, with some missing. Of roughly 78,000 clones detected, less than 75% appear once; the ten largest clones hold approximately 5.7%. Material for sequencing was PBMCs. These TCRs come from a man aged 25-45 years in good health and CMV-seropositive. CDR3s include the opening cysteine and the closing phenylalanine or tryptophan. D genes are given only for firm matches. Some rows mark clone size as missing; the rest say once, few, many or name a class of expanded clone.

clone_size d_call j_call v_call cdr3_aa cdr3_nt
NA TRBD1 TRBJ2-3 TRBV18 CASSQPGQLTDTQYF TGTGCCAGCTCACAACCGGGACAGCTCACAGATACGCAGTATTTT
NA TRBD1 TRBJ2-7 TRBV12-5 CASGRDRSPYEQYF TGTGCTAGTGGCCGGGACAGGTCACCCTACGAGCAGTACTTC
NA NA TRBJ2-1 TRBV11-3 CASSLEVGRPGNEQFF TGTGCCAGCAGCTTAGAGGTTGGGAGGCCGGGGAATGAGCAGTTCTTC
NA TRBD1 TRBJ2-7 TRBV2 CASSDGTVSYEQYF TGTGCCAGCAGTGATGGGACAGTCTCCTACGAGCAGTACTTC
NA NA TRBJ2-1 TRBV9 CASSVSAGLGAYNEQFF TGTGCCAGCAGCGTATCCGCTGGTCTGGGAGCCTACAATGAGCAGTTCTTC
NA TRBD1 TRBJ1-2 TRBV7-8 CASSLDHRGFGYTF TGTGCCAGCAGCTTAGATCACAGGGGGTTTGGCTACACCTTC
few NA TRBJ1-2 TRBV6-6 CASGATGGGYTF TGTGCCAGCGGGGCCACGGGGGGTGGCTACACCTTC
NA TRBD2 TRBJ2-3 TRBV29-1 CSVAGTSGRGVTDTQYF TGCAGCGTCGCCGGGACTAGCGGGAGGGGGGTTACAGATACGCAGTATTTT
NA TRBD2 TRBJ2-5 TRBV10-2 CASSESGAGGQETQYF TGCGCCAGCAGTGAAAGCGGGGCGGGGGGGCAAGAGACCCAGTACTTC
NA NA TRBJ1-1 TRBV5-6 CASSSGGTDRNTEAFF TGTGCCAGCAGCTCCGGGGGGACGGACAGGAACACTGAAGCTTTCTTT
NA TRBD1 TRBJ2-5 TRBV19 CASSQGAETQYF TGTGCCAGTAGTCAGGGGGCAGAGACCCAGTACTTC
NA TRBD1 TRBJ2-5 TRBV7-9 CASSLDETGEETQYF TGTGCCAGCAGCTTAGACGAGACAGGGGAAGAGACCCAGTACTTC
NA NA TRBJ1-5 TRBV5-1 CASSLEGGSNQPQHF TGCGCCAGCAGCCTGGAAGGGGGAAGTAATCAGCCCCAGCATTTT
NA TRBD2 TRBJ2-7 TRBV2 CASSVWPGGGQYF TGTGCCAGCAGTGTTTGGCCCGGGGGGGGGCAGTACTTC
NA TRBD1 TRBJ2-1 TRBV19 CASSNRQGWGNEQFF TGTGCCAGTAGTAACCGACAGGGTTGGGGCAATGAGCAGTTCTTC
NA NA TRBJ2-7 TRBV5-6 CASSSEQGGAYEQYF TGTGCCAGCAGCTCGGAACAGGGGGGGGCCTACGAGCAGTACTTC
NA TRBD2 TRBJ2-7 TRBV7-2 CASSSASGTLYEQYF TGTGCCAGCAGCTCGGCTAGCGGGACCCTCTACGAGCAGTACTTC
NA NA TRBJ2-3 TRBV7-9 CASSLLLGQEIPSTQYF TGTGCCAGCAGCTTACTTCTGGGCCAGGAAATCCCATCTACGCAGTATTTT
few TRBD1 TRBJ2-2 TRBV2 CASSEGDRGRGGELFF TGTGCCAGCAGTGAAGGGGACAGGGGAAGGGGCGGGGAGCTGTTTTTT
NA NA TRBJ1-2 TRBV7-9 CGPGELANYGYTF TGTGGTCCGGGGGAGTTAGCTAACTATGGCTACACCTTC
NA NA TRBJ1-4 TRBV7-2 CASSFRGTATNEKLFF TGTGCCAGCAGCTTCCGGGGAACTGCAACTAATGAAAAACTGTTTTTT
NA TRBD2 TRBJ2-3 TRBV5-5 CASSLGASGGTDTQYF TGTGCCAGCAGCTTAGGGGCTAGCGGGGGTACAGATACGCAGTATTTT
NA NA TRBJ2-5 TRBV28 CASSYLGGASFETQYF TGTGCCAGCAGTTACCTAGGAGGGGCCTCCTTCGAGACCCAGTACTTC
few NA TRBJ1-1 TRBV11-2 CASSLEPGGNTEAFF TGTGCCAGCAGCTTAGAGCCGGGGGGGAACACTGAAGCTTTCTTT
once TRBD1 TRBJ2-3 TRBV11-3 CASSLGTGQGDTQYF TGTGCCAGCAGCCTCGGGACAGGCCAGGGGGATACGCAGTATTTT
NA NA TRBJ2-7 TRBV5-1 CASSLVETYEQYF TGCGCCAGCAGCTTGGTAGAAACCTACGAGCAGTACTTC
NA TRBD1 TRBJ2-1 TRBV4-3 CASKPSFGQGSNEQFF TGCGCCAGCAAACCCTCATTCGGACAGGGCAGTAATGAGCAGTTCTTC
NA TRBD2 TRBJ2-3 TRBV5-1 CASSERSDSGGTDTQYF TGCGCCAGCAGCGAGCGATCGGATAGCGGGGGCACAGATACGCAGTATTTT
NA NA TRBJ1-2 TRBV25-1 CASSPGAREGYTF TGTGCCAGCAGCCCTGGGGCCCGAGAGGGCTACACCTTC